This is a list of T cell receptor beta chains from one sample in a study of T cell responses to AZD1222 COVID-19 vaccine. Produced via immunoSEQ multiplex PCR; TCRdb's table is partial and in-frame only. The profile shows around 170,000 clones, 80% to 95% of them singletons. This specimen consisted of peripheral blood, obtained 28 days after the second AZD1222 dose. The origin of the receptors is an adult who received the AZD1222 COVID-19 vaccine. The CDR3 runs from the conserved cysteine through the conserved F or W. The D gene is left open where the match is weak. Rows may omit the clone size; those that give it use once, few, many or a size class.

D gene	J gene	V gene	clone size	CDR3 protein	CDR3 DNA
TRBD2	TRBJ2-3	TRBV5-3	-	CARSQGLAGGPGTDTQYF	TGTGCCAGAAGCCAGGGACTAGCGGGAGGGCCGGGCACAGATACGCAGTATTTT
-	TRBJ1-5	TRBV2	-	CASREGGTANQPQHF	TGTGCCAGCAGGGAAGGGGGTACAGCTAATCAGCCCCAGCATTTT
-	TRBJ1-6	TRBV10-2	-	CASSDPTGLRGSYNSPLHF	TGCGCCAGCAGTGATCCGACAGGTTTGCGTGGGTCCTATAATTCACCCCTCCACTTT
TRBD1	TRBJ2-7	TRBV10-3	once	CAIRVGDRSYEQYF	TGTGCCATCAGGGTGGGGGACAGATCCTACGAGCAGTACTTC
-	TRBJ1-1	TRBV4-1	-	CASSHGTGSTEAFF	TGCGCCAGCAGCCACGGGACCGGAAGCACTGAAGCTTTCTTT
TRBD1	TRBJ2-7	TRBV6-5	-	CASSYGTALSYEQYF	TGTGCCAGCAGTTACGGGACAGCTCTCTCCTACGAGCAGTACTTC
-	TRBJ1-1	TRBV6-2/TRBV6-3	-	CASTPSERLNTEAFF	TGTGCCAGCACCCCAAGTGAGCGGCTGAACACTGAAGCTTTCTTT
TRBD1	TRBJ2-2	TRBV7-9	large	CASSSNPGTGYTGELFF	TGTGCCAGCAGTTCAAATCCCGGGACAGGGTACACCGGGGAGCTGTTTTTT
TRBD1	TRBJ1-1	TRBV7-2	-	CASSHGTGGGTEAFF	TGTGCCAGCAGCCACGGGACAGGGGGTGGCACTGAAGCTTTCTTT
TRBD1	TRBJ1-2	TRBV30	-	CAWQGANYGYTF	TGTGCCTGGCAGGGGGCGAACTATGGCTACACCTTC
TRBD1	TRBJ2-1	TRBV6-5	once	CASSSGQGSSYNEQFF	TGTGCCAGCAGTTCCGGACAGGGGAGCTCCTACAATGAGCAGTTCTTC
TRBD2	TRBJ2-1	TRBV28	-	CASSLAASGHNEQFF	TGTGCCAGCAGTTTAGCGGCTAGCGGACACAATGAGCAGTTCTTC
-	TRBJ1-2	TRBV3-1/TRBV3-2	-	CASSQGTAKNYGYTF	TGTGCCAGCAGCCAAGGGACCGCCAAGAACTATGGCTACACCTTC
TRBD2	TRBJ2-7	TRBV18	-	CASSPLGLAGGHAEQYF	TGTGCCAGCTCACCGTTGGGACTAGCGGGGGGGCATGCGGAGCAGTACTTC
TRBD1	TRBJ1-1	TRBV6-2/TRBV6-3	once	CASNPPRQGALNTEAFF	TGTGCCAGCAACCCACCTAGACAGGGGGCCCTTAACACTGAAGCTTTCTTT
TRBD2	TRBJ2-7	TRBV6-5	few	CASSYSSGSSYEQYF	TGTGCCAGCAGTTACTCTAGCGGGAGCTCCTACGAGCAGTACTTC
TRBD1	TRBJ1-3	TRBV15	-	CATSKGQGSGNTIYF	TGTGCCACCAGCAAAGGACAGGGGTCTGGAAACACCATATATTTT
-	TRBJ1-1	TRBV5-8	-	CASLPLNTEAFF	TGTGCCAGCCTCCCACTGAACACTGAAGCTTTCTTT
TRBD2	TRBJ2-1	TRBV11-3	-	CASSSPGSGSFEQFF	TGTGCCAGCAGCTCCCCGGGTAGCGGGAGCTTTGAGCAGTTCTTC
-	TRBJ1-1	TRBV6-6	-	CASSYSQVGTEAFF	TGTGCCAGCAGTTACTCCCAGGTCGGAACTGAAGCTTTCTTT